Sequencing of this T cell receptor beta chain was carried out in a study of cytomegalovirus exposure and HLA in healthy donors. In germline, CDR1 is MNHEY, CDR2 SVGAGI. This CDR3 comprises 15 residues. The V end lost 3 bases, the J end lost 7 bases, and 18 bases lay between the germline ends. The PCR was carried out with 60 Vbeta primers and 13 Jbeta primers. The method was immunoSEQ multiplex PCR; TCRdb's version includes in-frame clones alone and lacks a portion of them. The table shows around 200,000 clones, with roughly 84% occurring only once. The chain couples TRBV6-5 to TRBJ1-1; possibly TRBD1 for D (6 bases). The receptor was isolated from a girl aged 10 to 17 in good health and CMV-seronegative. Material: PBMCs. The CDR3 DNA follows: TGTGCCAGCAGTTATCAGGGATTCCGGGACATTGAAGCTTTCTTT. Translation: CASSYQGFRDIEAFF.